This entry is about one T cell receptor beta chain. The data were obtained in a study of blood T cell repertoires in COVID-19. Background on the study: T cells, B-cell-depleted T cells, or PBMCs supplied cDNA or gDNA.

Clones were read by immunoSEQ multiplex PCR, and TCRdb kept only the in-frame ones, dropping some. The repertoire holds tens of thousands of clones, with approximately 80% as singletons. The germline V gene has CDR1 SNHLY and CDR2 FYNNEI. CDR3 length: 16 amino acids. The V and J ends lost 3 bases and 2 bases, in that order; junction bases with no gene match: 4. Source material: peripheral blood. The chain combines TRBV2 with TRBJ2-5, with TRBD2 identical over 12 bases. The clonotype was recovered from a man aged 50 to 59 with active COVID-19. The DNA for the CDR3 is TGTGCCAGCAGTGAGTCTAGCGGGAGGGAACAAGAGACCCAGTACTTC. As protein: CASSESSGREQETQYF.